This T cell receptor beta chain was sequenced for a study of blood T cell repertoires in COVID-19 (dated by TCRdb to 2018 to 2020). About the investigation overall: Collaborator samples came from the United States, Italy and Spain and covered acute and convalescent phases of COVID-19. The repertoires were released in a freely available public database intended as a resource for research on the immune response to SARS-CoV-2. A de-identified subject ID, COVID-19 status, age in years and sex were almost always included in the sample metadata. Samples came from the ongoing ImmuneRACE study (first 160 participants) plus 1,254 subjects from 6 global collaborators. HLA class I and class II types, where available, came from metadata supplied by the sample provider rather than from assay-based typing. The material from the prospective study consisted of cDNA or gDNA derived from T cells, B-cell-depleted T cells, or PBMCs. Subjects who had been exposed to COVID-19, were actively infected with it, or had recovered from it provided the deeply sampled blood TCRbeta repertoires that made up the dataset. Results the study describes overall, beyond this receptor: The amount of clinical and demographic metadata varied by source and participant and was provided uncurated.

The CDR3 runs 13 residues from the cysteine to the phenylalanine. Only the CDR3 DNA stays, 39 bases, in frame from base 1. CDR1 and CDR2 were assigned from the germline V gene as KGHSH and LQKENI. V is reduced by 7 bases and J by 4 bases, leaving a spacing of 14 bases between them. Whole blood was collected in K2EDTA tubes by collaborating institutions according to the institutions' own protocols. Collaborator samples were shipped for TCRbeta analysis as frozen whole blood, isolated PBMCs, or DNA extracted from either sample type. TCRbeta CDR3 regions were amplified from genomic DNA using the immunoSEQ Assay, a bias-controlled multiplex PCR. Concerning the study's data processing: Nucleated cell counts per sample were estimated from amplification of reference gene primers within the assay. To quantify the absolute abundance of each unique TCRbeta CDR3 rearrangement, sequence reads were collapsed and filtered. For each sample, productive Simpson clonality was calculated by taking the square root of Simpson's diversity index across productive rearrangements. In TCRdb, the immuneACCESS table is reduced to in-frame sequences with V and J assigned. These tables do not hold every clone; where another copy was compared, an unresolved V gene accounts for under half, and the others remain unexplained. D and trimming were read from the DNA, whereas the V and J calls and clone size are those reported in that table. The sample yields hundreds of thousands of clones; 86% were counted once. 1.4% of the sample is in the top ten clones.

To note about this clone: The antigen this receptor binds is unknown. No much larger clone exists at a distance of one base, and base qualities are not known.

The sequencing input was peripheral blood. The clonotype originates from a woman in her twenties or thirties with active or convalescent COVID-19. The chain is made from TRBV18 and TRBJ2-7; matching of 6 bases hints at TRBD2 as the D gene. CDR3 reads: CASLEGLGYEQYF. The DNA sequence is TGTGCCAGCTTGGAGGGGTTGGGGTACGAGCAGTACTTC.